This T cell receptor (beta chain) was sequenced during a study of T cell responses to AZD1222 COVID-19 vaccine (dated by TCRdb to the early 2020s). Concerning the study at large: A total of 233 trial participants underwent TCR sequencing, of whom 200 to 220 received two doses of AZD1222 and about 25 received two doses of the MenACWY control vaccine. Trial participants were enrolled by age into 18-55, 56-69 and 70-plus year subgroups, with roughly 150, 30 and 60 TCR-sequenced participants respectively.

The sample's time point label, in plain terms: about 28 days (+/-7) after the second vaccine dose. AZD1222 recipients with second doses at about 4 weeks or about 12 weeks were pooled, because spike-specific TCR depth and breadth did not differ between schedules. The vaccinee samples were drawn from two UK trials, COV001 and COV002, one of which was a single-blind randomized controlled phase 2/3 trial testing AZD1222 (ChAdOx1 nCoV-19) in healthy adults. For TCRbeta chain sequencing, PBMC samples were collected from trial participants at day 0 and at day 28 after the second dose. Here is what the overall study found, with its caveats: Because no day 14 peak-response samples were available, the repertoires could be characterized only after the peak T cell response. CD4 TCRs associated with the vaccine covered the entire spike protein, and the dominant responses were in regions 160-218 and 743-854. Most participants were white British and females outnumbered males, and the authors suggested that clonal diversity may have been underestimated. After two AZD1222 doses, both the breadth and the depth of spike-specific TCRs were significantly higher than at day 0 and than in MenACWY recipients. Conclusions about previously exposed vaccinees are limited because only a handful of AZD1222 recipients were SARS-CoV-2 seropositive at baseline. The 56-69-year group was small, and its depth increase did not reach significance, likely because of low power. Reportedly, close to half of the unique spike-specific TCRs recognized epitopes lying outside the regions that are mutated in the B.1.351 and B.1.1.7 variants.

A note on this clone: It has no known antigen specificity. The sample holds no much larger clone one base away, and base qualities are not on file.

Via the germline V gene, CDR1 is MGHDK and CDR2 SYGVNS. Relative to germline, V is missing 5 bases and J is missing 8 bases, with 8 bases of the junction outside any gene match. The CDR3 runs 13 amino acids, cysteine and phenylalanine included. The retained sequence is limited to the CDR3, 39 bases, with the frame set at the first base. The CDR3 regions of human TCRbeta chains were subjected to immunosequencing. The authors' pipeline ran thus. Repertoire TCRs were checked for matches against a reference library of SARS-CoV-2-specific TCRs that had been generated using the MIRA antigen-specificity platform. Breadth was defined as the fraction of unique TCRs that were SARS-CoV-2-associated. Depth was defined as the fraction of total T cells that were SARS-CoV-2-associated. Using the MIRA data, every spike-specific TCR was mapped to the spike region that the TCR reacted to and assigned to either a CD4 or a CD8 class. Log10-transformed breadth and depth values were compared by one-way ANOVA with Sidak's multiple comparisons tests. TCRdb took over this immuneACCESS table, retaining in-frame rearrangements with V and J assigned. Such tables are incomplete; in checked studies, under half of the missing clones stem from an unresolved V gene, and the remainder is unexplained. Clonal size and the V and J genes are those of that table, whereas D and trimming came from the DNA. This sample lists roughly 90,000 clones; around 89% were detected once. The ten biggest clones cover about 2.4% of the sample.

The TCR originated in an adult who received the AZD1222 COVID-19 vaccine. Rearrangement joined TRBV25-1 to TRBJ1-2, with 7 central nucleotides matching TRBD1. The source was peripheral blood, collected 28 days after the second AZD1222 dose. The DNA sequence is TGTGCCAGCAGTCGACAGGGAGATAGCGGCTACACCTTC. It specifies CASSRQGDSGYTF.